This record covers a single TCR beta chain. These data originate in a study of T cell changes during pregnancy in multiple sclerosis. Sequenced by immunoSEQ multiplex PCR; TCRdb stores in-frame clones only, minus some. Of 40,000 to 50,000 clones listed, around 93% are singletons. This receptor was obtained from a female donor with multiple sclerosis, enrolled in a pregnancy study. Specimen: CD8+ T cells from peripheral blood mononuclear cells, collected in the first trimester of pregnancy.

CDR3 in DNA: TGTGCCAGCAGCCACCGGCCCGGAGAGAACCCCTACGAGCAGTACTTC. As protein: CASSHRPGENPYEQYF. J is TRBJ2-7 and V is TRBV4-2, with D unresolved. The CDR3 is 16 amino acids. Deletions cut 3 bases from V and 2 bases from J, with 17 bases between. In germline, CDR1 is LGHNA, CDR2 YNFKEQ.